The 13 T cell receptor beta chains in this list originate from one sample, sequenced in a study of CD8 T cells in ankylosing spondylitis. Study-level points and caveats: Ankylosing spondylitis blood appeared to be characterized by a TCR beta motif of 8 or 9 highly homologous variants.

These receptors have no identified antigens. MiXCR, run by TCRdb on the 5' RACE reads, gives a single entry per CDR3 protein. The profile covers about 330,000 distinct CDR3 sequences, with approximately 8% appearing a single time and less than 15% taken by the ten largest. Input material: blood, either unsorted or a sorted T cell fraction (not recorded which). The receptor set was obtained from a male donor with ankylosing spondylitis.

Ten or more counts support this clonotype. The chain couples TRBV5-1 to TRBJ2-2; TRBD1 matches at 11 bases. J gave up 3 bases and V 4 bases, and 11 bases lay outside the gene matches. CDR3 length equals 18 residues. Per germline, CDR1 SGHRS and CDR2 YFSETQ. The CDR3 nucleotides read TGCGCCAGCAGCACAGAAGGACAGGGGGCTTTCTACACCGGGGAGCTGTTTTTT. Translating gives CASSTEGQGAFYTGELFF.

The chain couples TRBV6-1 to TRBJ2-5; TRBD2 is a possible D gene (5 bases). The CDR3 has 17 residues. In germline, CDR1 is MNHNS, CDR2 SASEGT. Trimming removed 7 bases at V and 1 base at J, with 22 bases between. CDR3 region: CASTSEMRARIQETQYF. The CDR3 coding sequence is TGTGCCAGCACCTCAGAGATGAGGGCCCGTATCCAAGAGACCCAGTACTTC.

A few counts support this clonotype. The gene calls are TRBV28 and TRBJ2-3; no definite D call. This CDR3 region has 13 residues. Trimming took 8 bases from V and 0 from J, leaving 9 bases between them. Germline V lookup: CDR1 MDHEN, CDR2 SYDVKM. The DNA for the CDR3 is TGTGCCAGCTACTACCCTAGCACAGATACGCAGTATTTT. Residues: CASYYPSTDTQYF.

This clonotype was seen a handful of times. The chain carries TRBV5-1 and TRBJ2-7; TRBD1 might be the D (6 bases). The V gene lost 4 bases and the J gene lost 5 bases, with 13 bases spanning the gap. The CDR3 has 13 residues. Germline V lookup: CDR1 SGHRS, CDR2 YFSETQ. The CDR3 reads CASSQTYRDEQYF. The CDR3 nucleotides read TGCGCCAGCAGCCAAACCTACAGGGACGAGCAGTACTTC.

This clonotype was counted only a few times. The CDR3 loop reads CASSPFPSAGELFF. For the CDR3, the DNA is TGTGCCAGCAGCCCCTTTCCCTCTGCCGGGGAGCTGTTTTTT. The rearrangement uses TRBV27 and TRBJ2-2; D call uncertain. The CDR3 is 14 amino acids. Trimming cost V 6 bases and J 6 bases, with 14 bases left between them. Germline assignment: CDR1 MNHEY and CDR2 SMNVEV (reference sequence).

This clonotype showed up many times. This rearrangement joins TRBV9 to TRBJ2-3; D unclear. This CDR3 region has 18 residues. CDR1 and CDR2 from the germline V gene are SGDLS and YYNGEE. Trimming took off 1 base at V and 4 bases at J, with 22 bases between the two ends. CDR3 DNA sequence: TGTGCCAGCAGCGTATTGCCCTCATCGATCGCCGGTTCAGATACGCAGTATTTT. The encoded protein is CASSVLPSSIAGSDTQYF.

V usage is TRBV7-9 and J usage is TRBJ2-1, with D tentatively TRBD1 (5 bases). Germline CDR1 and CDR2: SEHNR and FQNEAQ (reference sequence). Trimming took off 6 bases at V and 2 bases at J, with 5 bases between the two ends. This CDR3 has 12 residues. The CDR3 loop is CASRTAYNEQFF. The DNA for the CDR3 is TGTGCCAGCAGGACAGCCTACAATGAGCAGTTCTTC.

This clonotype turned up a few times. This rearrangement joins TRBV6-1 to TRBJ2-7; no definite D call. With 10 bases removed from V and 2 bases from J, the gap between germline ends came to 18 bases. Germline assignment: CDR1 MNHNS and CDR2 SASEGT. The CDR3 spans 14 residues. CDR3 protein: CATASVIRTYEQYF. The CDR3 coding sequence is TGTGCCACCGCGTCCGTTATAAGAACCTACGAGCAGTACTTC.

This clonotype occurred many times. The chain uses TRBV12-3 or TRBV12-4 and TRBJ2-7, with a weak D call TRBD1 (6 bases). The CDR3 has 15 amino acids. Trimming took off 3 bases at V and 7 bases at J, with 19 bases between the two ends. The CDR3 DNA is TGTGCCAGCAGTTTCCGCAGGGGCAGGGCGGGTGAGCAGTACTTC. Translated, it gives CASSFRRGRAGEQYF.

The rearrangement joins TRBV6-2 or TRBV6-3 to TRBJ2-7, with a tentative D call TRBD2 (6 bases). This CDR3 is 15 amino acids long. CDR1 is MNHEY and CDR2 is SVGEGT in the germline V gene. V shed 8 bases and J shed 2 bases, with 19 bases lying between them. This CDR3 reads CASVYEGGLPYEQYF. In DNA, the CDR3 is TGTGCCAGCGTCTACGAGGGAGGTCTCCCCTACGAGCAGTACTTC.

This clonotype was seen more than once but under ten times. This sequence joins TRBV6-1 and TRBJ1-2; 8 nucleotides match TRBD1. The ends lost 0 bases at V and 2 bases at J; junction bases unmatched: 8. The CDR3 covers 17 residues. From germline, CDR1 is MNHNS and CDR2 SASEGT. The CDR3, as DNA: TGTGCCAGCAGTGAAGCATTACCGGACAGGGTGAACTATGGCTACACCTTC. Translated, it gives CASSEALPDRVNYGYTF.

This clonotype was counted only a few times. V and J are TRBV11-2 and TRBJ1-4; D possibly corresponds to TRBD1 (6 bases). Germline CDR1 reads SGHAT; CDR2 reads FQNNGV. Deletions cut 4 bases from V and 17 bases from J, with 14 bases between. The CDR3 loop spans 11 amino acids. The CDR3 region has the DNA TGTGCCAGCAGCTCCGGGACACAAACCTTTTTT. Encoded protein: CASSSGTQTFF.

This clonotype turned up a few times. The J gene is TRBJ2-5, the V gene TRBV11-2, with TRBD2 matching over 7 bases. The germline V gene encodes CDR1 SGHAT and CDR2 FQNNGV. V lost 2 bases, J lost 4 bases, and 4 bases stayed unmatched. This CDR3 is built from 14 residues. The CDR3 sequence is CASSLLGGIETQYF. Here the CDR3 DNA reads TGTGCCAGCAGCTTACTCGGGGGGATAGAGACCCAGTACTTC. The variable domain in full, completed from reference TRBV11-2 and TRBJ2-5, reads EAGVAQSPRYKIIEKRQSVAFWCNPISGHATLYWYQQILGQGPKLLIQFQNNGVVDDSQLPKDRFSAERLKGVDSTLKIQPAKLEDSAVYLCASSLLGGIETQYFGPGTRLLVL.